This TCR beta chain was found in a study of neurological immune-mediated disorders (dated by TCRdb to the late 2010s). At the level of the whole study: Using UMI-based sequencing, the study compared peripheral blood TCR-beta repertoires from patients with HTLV-I-associated myelopathy (HAM/TSP), patients with multiple sclerosis, and healthy controls. Each longitudinal HAM/TSP and healthy donor was sampled at 3 time-points spaced at roughly 3-40 month intervals. Of the approximately 68 subjects in the cohort, around 15 were HAM/TSP patients, some 34 were multiple sclerosis patients, and 20 were healthy controls. Alongside PBMC samples, the set of approximately 100 TCR-beta libraries contained longitudinal samples, technical triplicates, and paired CD4+ and CD8+ T-cell subsets that had been sorted. The paper as a whole reports these results and caveats: Expanded clones from different subjects shared no identical CDR3 amino acid sequences, which suggests that TCR-beta repertoires were private in all groups. TCR clonal expansion was highest in HAM/TSP patients and lowest in MS patients, with MS patients falling below even healthy controls.

The germline V gene supplies CDR1 KGHDR and CDR2 SFDVKD. Trimmed from V: 0 bases; trimmed from J: 4 bases; junction bases lacking a gene match: 6. Including cysteine and phenylalanine, the CDR3 has 16 amino acids. The entry retains the CDR3 DNA only, 48 bases that are in frame from base 1. cDNA synthesis used template-switch 5'RACE with a primer carrying a 10-nucleotide random unique molecular identifier tagging each TCR transcript. Every sequencing run covered 15-18 subjects and yielded more than 170 million TCR-beta sequences. The RNeasy kit was used to extract total RNA. Using the KAPA Real-time Library Amplification kit, TCR-beta VDJ regions were amplified with primers for the TCR constant region and the 5'RACE anchor. Sample indexes and Illumina adaptors were added in a first PCR, and a second PCR then increased library yield. The roughly 650 bp TCR product was size-selected on a 2% E-gel SizeSelection system after Ampure bead purification. Before pooling, libraries had their quality checked on a Bioanalyzer, their concentration measured with Qubit, and their quantity determined with the Kapa Library Quantification kit. Paired-end 2 x 150 bp sequencing of the libraries was performed on an Illumina HiSeq 2500. To increase sequence diversity, about 25-31% phiX was spiked into each library pool. Processing in the source paper ran as follows. Quality-filtered reads were processed with the UMI-based MiGEC pipeline, which removed over 75% of raw TCR sequences during error correction. VDJ genes were aligned to IMGT germline references, and clonotypes were defined by unique CDR3 amino acid sequence plus V-J genes. Clonal expansion, Shannon diversity and CDR3 relatedness (CalcPairwiseDistances, ClusterSamples) were evaluated with VDJtools, and phylogenetic trees were built with CLCbio workbench. Expanded clones were defined as having at least 8 unique UMIs, based on coefficient-of-variation modelling across technical triplicates. The raw public reads went through TCRdb reprocessing: fastp at Q25, MiXCR clone calling, in-frame beta chains kept. CDR3 protein sequences are deduplicated, and each keeps its most common genes and DNA. In this record, the V and J calls reflect TCRdb's handling and not the investigators' own analysis. This sample holds approximately 47,000 distinct CDR3 sequences; about 13% were observed only once. The biggest ten clones account for around 9% of the sample.

The sample holds many counts of this clonotype. The antigen this receptor binds is unknown. Base-call qualities are not available, and no considerably larger clone is one nucleotide away. The time point label on this specimen signifies: longitudinal time-point 3. For unsorted PBMC libraries, 2 million PBMCs were used after storage in RNAlater at -80 degrees C until RNA extraction. Peripheral blood underwent Ficoll-Hypaque density gradient centrifugation to isolate PBMCs, which were then cryopreserved in liquid nitrogen. Sequencing input: PBMCs. The rearrangement combines TRBV24-1 with TRBJ2-3, and 7 bases in between align with TRBD1. The sequence came from a male donor with HTLV-1-associated myelopathy (HAM/TSP). CDR3 protein: CATSDLVSGGADTQYF. The sequence in DNA is TGTGCCACCAGTGATTTGGTTTCAGGGGGAGCAGATACGCAGTATTTT.